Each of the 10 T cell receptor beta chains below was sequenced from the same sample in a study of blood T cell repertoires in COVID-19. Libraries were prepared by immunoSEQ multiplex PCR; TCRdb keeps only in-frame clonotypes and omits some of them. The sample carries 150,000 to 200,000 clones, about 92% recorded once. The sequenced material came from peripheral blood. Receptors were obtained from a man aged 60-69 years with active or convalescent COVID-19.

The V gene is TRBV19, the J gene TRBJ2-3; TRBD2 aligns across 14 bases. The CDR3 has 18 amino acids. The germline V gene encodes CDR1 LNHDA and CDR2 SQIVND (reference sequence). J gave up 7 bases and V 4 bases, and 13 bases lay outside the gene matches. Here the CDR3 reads CASSKGLAGVAGLNTQYF. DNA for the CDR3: TGTGCCAGTAGTAAGGGACTAGCGGGGGTTGCGGGATTGAATACGCAGTATTTT.

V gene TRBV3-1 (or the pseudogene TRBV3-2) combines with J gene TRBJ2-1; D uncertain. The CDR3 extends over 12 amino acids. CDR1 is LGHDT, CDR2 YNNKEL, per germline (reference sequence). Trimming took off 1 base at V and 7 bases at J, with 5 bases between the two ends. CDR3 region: CASSQGRNEQFF. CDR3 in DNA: TGTGCCAGCAGCCAAGGGAGAAATGAGCAGTTCTTC.

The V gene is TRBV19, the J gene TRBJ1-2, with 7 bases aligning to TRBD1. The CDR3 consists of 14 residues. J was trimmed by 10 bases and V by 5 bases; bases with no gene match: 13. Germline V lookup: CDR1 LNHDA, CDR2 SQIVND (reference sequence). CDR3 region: CASSPQTGTPLYTF. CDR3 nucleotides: TGTGCCAGTAGTCCCCAGACAGGGACCCCTCTCTACACCTTC.

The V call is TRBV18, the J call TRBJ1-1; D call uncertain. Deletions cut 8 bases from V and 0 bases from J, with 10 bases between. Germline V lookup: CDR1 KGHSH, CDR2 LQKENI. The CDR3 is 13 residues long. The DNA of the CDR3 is TGTGCCAGCCTCCGAGTCTTGAACACTGAAGCTTTCTTT. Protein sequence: CASLRVLNTEAFF.

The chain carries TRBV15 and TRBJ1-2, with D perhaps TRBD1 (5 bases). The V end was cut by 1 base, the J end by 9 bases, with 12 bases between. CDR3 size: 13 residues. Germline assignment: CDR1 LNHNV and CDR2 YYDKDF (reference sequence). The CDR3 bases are TGTGCCACCAGCAGAGGTCAGGGTATGAGCTACACCTTC. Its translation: CATSRGQGMSYTF.

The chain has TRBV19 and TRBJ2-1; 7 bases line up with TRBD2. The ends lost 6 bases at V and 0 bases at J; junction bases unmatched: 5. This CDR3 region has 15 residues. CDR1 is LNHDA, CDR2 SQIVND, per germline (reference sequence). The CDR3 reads CASRRSGDSYNEQFF. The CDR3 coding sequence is TGTGCCAGTAGGCGAAGCGGGGACTCCTACAATGAGCAGTTCTTC.

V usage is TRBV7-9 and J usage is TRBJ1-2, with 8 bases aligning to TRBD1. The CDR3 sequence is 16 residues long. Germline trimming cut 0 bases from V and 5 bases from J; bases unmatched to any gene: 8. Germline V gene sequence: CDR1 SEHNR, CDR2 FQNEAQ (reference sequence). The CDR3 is CASSLADRAIGYGYTF. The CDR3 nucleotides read TGTGCCAGCAGCTTAGCGGACAGGGCCATTGGGTATGGCTACACCTTC.

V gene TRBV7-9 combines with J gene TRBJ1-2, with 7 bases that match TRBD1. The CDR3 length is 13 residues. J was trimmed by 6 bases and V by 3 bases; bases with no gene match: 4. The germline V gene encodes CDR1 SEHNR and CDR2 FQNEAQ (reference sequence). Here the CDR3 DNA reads TGTGCCAGCAGCTTCGACAGGGTGAATGGCTACACCTTC. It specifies CASSFDRVNGYTF.

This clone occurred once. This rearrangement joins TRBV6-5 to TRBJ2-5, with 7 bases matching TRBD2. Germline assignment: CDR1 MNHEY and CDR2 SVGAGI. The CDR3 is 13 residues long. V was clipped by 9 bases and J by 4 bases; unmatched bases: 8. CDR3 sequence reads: CASLAGGAETQYF. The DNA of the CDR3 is TGTGCCAGTTTAGCGGGCGGGGCAGAGACCCAGTACTTC.

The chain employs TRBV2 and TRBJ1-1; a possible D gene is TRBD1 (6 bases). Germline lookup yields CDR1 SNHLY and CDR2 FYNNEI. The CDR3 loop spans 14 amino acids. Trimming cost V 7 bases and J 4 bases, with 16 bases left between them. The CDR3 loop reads CASNLQGSGTEAFF. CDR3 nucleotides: TGTGCCAGCAACCTTCAGGGGTCCGGCACTGAAGCTTTCTTT.